What follows is one T cell receptor (beta chain) and its context. Its antigen remains unidentified. This sample stems from a study of CD4 T cells in relation to SARS-CoV-2 and coronaviruses. Unexposed donor CD4+ T cells date from 2011-2018, before the COVID-19 pandemic. The cells were cultured for over eight days before CD4+ T cells were isolated. The data were produced by immunoSEQ multiplex PCR, yet TCRdb's version contains in-frame clones alone and is incomplete. The sample holds about 23,000 clones, about 80% seen once. Germline CDR1 reads SGHAT; CDR2 reads FQNNGV. Trimming removed 0 bases from V and 0 bases from J, with 3 bases in between. The CDR3 is 14 amino acids.

This TCR came from a human donor in good health. The sequenced material came from CD4+ T cells from PBMCs, cultured in vitro. This chain connects TRBV11-2 to TRBJ1-3; D remains unclear. The CDR3 protein is CASSLDLSGNTIYF. CDR3 in DNA: TGTGCCAGCAGCTTAGACCTCTCTGGAAACACCATATATTTT.